This T cell receptor beta chain is from a study of T cells after yellow fever vaccination. The V end lost 5 bases, the J end lost 1 base, and 13 bases lay between the germline ends. The CDR3 loop spans 16 amino acids. CDR1 is KGHDR, CDR2 SFDVKD, per germline. Each CDR3 protein gets one entry after TCRdb re-called the 5' RACE reads with MiXCR. The sample carries over 200,000 distinct CDR3 sequences, less than 7.5% recorded once. There are a few counts of this clonotype. The chain recombines TRBV24-1 with TRBJ2-2, with TRBD2 as a possible D gene (6 bases). The source was CD4+ T cells sorted from PBMCs, collected on the day of the yellow fever booster vaccination. This sequence originates from a young man who received the YFV17D yellow fever vaccine. CDR3 nucleotides: TGTGCCACCAGTGGGATTGGGCGGGGGAACACCGGGGAGCTGTTTTTT. Protein: CATSGIGRGNTGELFF.